This T cell receptor beta chain was recorded in a study of blood T cell repertoires in COVID-19 (dated by TCRdb to about 2020). Concerning the study at large: Samples covering the acute and convalescent phases of COVID-19 were provided by collaborators in the United States, Italy and Spain. The dataset comprised deeply sampled blood TCRbeta repertoires from subjects exposed to, actively infected with, or recovered from COVID-19. The material from the prospective study consisted of cDNA or gDNA derived from T cells, B-cell-depleted T cells, or PBMCs. HLA class I and class II types, where available, came from metadata supplied by the sample provider rather than from assay-based typing. A de-identified subject ID, COVID-19 status, age in years and sex were almost always included in the sample metadata. The repertoires were made available in a free public database intended to serve as a resource for research on the immune response to SARS-CoV-2. Samples were obtained from the ongoing ImmuneRACE study (first 160 participants) and from 950 to 1,500 subjects provided by 6 global collaborators.

Overall study outcomes, separate from this receptor: Clinical and demographic metadata were provided uncurated, with the amount varying by source and participant.

TCRbeta CDR3 regions were amplified from genomic DNA using the immunoSEQ Assay, a bias-controlled multiplex PCR. As for the authors' bioinformatics: The number of nucleated cells in each sample was estimated by amplification of reference gene primers within the assay. Sequence reads were collapsed and filtered to measure the absolute abundance of every unique TCRbeta CDR3 rearrangement. For each sample, productive Simpson clonality was calculated by taking the square root of Simpson's diversity index across productive rearrangements. TCRdb took this table from immuneACCESS and kept in-frame rearrangements with V and J called. Such tables lack part of the clones; where checked against another copy, unresolved V genes explain under half of the gap, and the rest is unexplained. The DNA gave D and trimming, while V, J and clone size come from that table. The sample table records around 310,000 clones; around nine tenths of these occur just once. 8% to 10% of the sample is taken by the ten largest.

Of note for this clone: Its antigen is still unknown. No quality values exist for individual bases; no much larger clone is one base distant.

Enrolling through a virtual design, the prospective study's participants ranged in age from roughly 18 to 90 years and lived across roughly 23 United States geographic areas. To assign participants to cohorts, the prospective study relied on clinical history that participants themselves reported in a screening survey and a study questionnaire. Recovered participants in ImmuneRACE Cohort 3 were defined as having two consecutive negative NP/OP PCR tests, clearance from a healthcare professional, or resolution of symptoms. In the prospective study, mobile phlebotomists collected whole blood, serum and a nasopharyngeal or oropharyngeal swab from each participant. Over an approximately 2-month period, participants in the prospective study had the option of providing additional blood draws and questionnaires. Blood samples from the prospective study were shipped frozen or at room temperature prior to DNA extraction.

Material: PBMCs or T cells enriched from blood (not recorded which). The source of this sequence is a woman aged 40 to 50 who had recovered from COVID-19.

The DNA sequence is given as TGTGCCAGCAGTCCAGGGTTGGGCTACACCTTC. This encodes CASSPGLGYTF. The chain is made from TRBV6-5 and TRBJ1-2; tentative D gene TRBD1, with 5 bases matching. For CDR1 and CDR2, the germline V gene lists MNHEY and SVGAGI. The junction carries 9 bases between V and J, which are trimmed by 5 bases and 8 bases respectively. From cysteine to phenylalanine, the CDR3 is 11 amino acids long. Just CDR3 DNA is preserved here, 33 bases in frame from base 1.